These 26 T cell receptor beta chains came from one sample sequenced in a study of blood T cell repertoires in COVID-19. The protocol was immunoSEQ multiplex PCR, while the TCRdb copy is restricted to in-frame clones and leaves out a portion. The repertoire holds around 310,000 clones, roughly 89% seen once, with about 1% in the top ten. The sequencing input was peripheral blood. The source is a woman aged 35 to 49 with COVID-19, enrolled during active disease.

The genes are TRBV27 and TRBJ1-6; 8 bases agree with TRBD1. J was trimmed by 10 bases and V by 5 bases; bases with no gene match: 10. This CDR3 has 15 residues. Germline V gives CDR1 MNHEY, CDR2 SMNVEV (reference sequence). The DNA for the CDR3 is TGTGCCAGCAGTAGGGTGGACAGGGAAAGATCACCCCTCCACTTT. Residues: CASSRVDRERSPLHF.

This chain's CDR3 is CASSRTPGLYVTDTQYF. The CDR3 nucleotides read TGTGCCAGCAGCCGCACCCCGGGACTATACGTAACAGATACGCAGTATTTT. This chain links TRBV3-1 (or the pseudogene TRBV3-2) with TRBJ2-3; 7 nucleotides align to TRBD2. CDR3 size: 17 residues. Germline trimming cut 4 bases from V and 3 bases from J; bases unmatched to any gene: 13. The V gene's germline CDR1 is LGHDT and CDR2 YNNKEL (reference sequence).

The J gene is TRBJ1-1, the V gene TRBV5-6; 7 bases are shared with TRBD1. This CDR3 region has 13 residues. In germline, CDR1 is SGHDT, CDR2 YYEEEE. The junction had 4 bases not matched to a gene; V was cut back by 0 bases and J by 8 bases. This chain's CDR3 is CASSLGLTGEAFF. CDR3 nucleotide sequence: TGTGCCAGCAGCTTGGGCCTGACAGGGGAAGCTTTCTTT.

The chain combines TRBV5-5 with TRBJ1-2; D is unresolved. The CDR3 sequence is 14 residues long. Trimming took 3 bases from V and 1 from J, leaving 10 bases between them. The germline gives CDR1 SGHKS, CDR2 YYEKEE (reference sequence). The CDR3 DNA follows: TGTGCCAGCAGCTCGCACGGGGTTAACTATGGCTACACCTTC. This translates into CASSSHGVNYGYTF.

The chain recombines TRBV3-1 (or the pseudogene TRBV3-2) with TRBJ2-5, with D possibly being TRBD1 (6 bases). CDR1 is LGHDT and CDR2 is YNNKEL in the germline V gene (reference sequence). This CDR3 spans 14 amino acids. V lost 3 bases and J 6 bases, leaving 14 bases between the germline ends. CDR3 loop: CASSHGQGYKTQYF. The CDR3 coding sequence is TGTGCCAGCAGCCACGGTCAGGGGTACAAGACCCAGTACTTC.

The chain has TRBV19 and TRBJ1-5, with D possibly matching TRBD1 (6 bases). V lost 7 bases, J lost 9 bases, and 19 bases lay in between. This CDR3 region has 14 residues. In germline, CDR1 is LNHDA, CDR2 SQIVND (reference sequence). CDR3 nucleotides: TGTGCCAGTATCTTAACAGGGTCAGGTCGGCCCCAGCATTTT. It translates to CASILTGSGRPQHF.

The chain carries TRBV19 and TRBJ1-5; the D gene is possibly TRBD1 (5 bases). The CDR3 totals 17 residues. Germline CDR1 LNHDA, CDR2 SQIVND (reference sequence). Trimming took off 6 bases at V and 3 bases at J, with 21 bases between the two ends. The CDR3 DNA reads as TGTGCCAGTAGCTCAAGGCCAGGGAAAGGATACAATCAGCCCCAGCATTTT. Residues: CASSSRPGKGYNQPQHF.

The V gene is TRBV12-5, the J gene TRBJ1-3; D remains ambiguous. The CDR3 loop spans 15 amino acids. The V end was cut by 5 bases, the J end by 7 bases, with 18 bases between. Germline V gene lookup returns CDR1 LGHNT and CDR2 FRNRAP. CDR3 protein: CASGLAGIWRNTIYF. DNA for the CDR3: TGTGCTAGTGGTCTGGCGGGGATCTGGAGGAACACCATATATTTT.

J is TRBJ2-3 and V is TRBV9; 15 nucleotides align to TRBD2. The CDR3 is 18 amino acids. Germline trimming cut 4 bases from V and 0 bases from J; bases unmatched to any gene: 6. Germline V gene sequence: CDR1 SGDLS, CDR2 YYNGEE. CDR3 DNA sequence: TGTGCCAGCAGCCCCGGACTAGCGGGGGGGCTAAGCACAGATACGCAGTATTTT. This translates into CASSPGLAGGLSTDTQYF.

This CDR3 reads CASSLVGGDEQYF. In DNA, the CDR3 is TGTGCCAGCAGCTTGGTTGGGGGCGACGAGCAGTACTTC. This chain joins TRBV5-6 and TRBJ2-7; perhaps TRBD1 as D (6 bases). Germline values: CDR1 SGHDT, CDR2 YYEEEE. V lost 0 bases and J 5 bases, leaving 9 bases between the germline ends. The CDR3 is made up of 13 amino acids. The full variable domain, in which reference TRBV5-6 and TRBJ2-7 provide the parts outside the CDR3, is DAGVTQSPTHLIKTRGQQVTLRCSPKSGHDTVSWYQQALGQGPQFIFQYYEEEERQRGNFPDRFSGHQFPNYSSELNVNALLLGDSALYLCASSLVGGDEQYFGPGTRLTVT.

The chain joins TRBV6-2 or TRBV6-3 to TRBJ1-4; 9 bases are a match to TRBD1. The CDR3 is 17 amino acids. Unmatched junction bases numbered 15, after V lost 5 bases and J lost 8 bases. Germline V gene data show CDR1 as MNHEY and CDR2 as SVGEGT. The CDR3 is CASSDRDREWRMEKLFF. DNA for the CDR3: TGTGCCAGCAGTGACCGGGACAGGGAATGGAGGATGGAAAAACTGTTTTTT.

As DNA, the CDR3 is TGTGCCAGCAGTGAAGTTCTGGGAGTATTGAACACTGAAGCTTTCTTT. Its translation is CASSEVLGVLNTEAFF. The rearrangement joins TRBV6-1 to TRBJ1-1; D gene unclear. V was pared by 1 base and J by 0 bases, with 12 bases between. The CDR3 totals 16 residues. The germline gives CDR1 MNHNS, CDR2 SASEGT.

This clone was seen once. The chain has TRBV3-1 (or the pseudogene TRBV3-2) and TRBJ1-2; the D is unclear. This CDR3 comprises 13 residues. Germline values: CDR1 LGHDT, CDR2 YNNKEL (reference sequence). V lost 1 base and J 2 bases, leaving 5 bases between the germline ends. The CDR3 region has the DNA TGTGCCAGCAGCCAAGCACAGAACTATGGCTACACCTTC. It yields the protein CASSQAQNYGYTF.

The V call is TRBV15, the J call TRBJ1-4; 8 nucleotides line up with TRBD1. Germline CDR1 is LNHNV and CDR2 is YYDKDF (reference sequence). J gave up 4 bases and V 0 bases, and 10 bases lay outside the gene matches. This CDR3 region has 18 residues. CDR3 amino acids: CATSRDIRPGQDNEKLFF. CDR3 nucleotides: TGTGCCACCAGCAGAGATATTCGGCCGGGACAGGATAATGAAAAACTGTTTTTT.

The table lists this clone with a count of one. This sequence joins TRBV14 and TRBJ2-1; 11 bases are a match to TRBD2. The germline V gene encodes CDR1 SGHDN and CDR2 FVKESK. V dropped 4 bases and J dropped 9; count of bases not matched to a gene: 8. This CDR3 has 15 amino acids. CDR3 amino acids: CASSRGASGGSEQFF. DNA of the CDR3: TGTGCCAGCAGCCGGGGGGCTAGCGGGGGGTCTGAGCAGTTCTTC.

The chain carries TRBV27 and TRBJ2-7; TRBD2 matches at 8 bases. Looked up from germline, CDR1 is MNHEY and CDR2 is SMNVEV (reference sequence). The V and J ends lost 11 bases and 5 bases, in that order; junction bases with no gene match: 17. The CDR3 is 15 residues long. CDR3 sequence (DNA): TGTGCCGCTGGGGGTTGGGCCGGGAGGGCCCACGAGCAGTACTTC. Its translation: CAAGGWAGRAHEQYF.

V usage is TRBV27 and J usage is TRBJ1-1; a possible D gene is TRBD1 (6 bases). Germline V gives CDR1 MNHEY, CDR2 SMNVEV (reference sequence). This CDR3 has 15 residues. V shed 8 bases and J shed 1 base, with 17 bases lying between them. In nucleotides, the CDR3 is TGTGCCAGCCTTCCTGCGGGGGCAAGGAACACTGAAGCTTTCTTT. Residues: CASLPAGARNTEAFF.

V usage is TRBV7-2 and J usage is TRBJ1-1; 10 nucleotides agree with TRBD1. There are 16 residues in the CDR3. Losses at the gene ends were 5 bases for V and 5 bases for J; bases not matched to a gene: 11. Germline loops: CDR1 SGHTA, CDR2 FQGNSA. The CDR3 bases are TGTGCCAGCAGCCTAGGGGACAGGGGCGAACGGACTGAAGCTTTCTTT. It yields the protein CASSLGDRGERTEAFF.

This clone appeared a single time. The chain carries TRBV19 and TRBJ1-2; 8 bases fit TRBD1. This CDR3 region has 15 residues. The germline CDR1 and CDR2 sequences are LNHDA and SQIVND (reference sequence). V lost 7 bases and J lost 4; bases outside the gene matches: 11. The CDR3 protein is CASKVAGGQPYGYTF. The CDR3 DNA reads TGTGCCAGTAAAGTGGCAGGGGGCCAGCCCTATGGCTACACCTTC.

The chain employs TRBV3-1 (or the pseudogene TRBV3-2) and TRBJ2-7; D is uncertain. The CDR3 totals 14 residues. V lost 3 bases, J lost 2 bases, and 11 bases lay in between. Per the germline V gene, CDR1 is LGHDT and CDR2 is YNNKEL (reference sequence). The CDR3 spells CASSQLGFTYEQYF. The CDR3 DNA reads TGTGCCAGCAGCCAGTTGGGCTTCACCTACGAGCAGTACTTC.

CDR3 residues: CASSLEGEGWETQYF. The CDR3 DNA reads as TGTGCCAGCAGTCTTGAGGGCGAGGGCTGGGAGACCCAGTACTTC. The chain carries TRBV28 and TRBJ2-5; D possibly corresponds to TRBD2 (5 bases). The CDR3 has 15 residues. Germline assignment: CDR1 MDHEN and CDR2 SYDVKM. Trimming took off 5 bases at V and 5 bases at J, with 18 bases between the two ends.

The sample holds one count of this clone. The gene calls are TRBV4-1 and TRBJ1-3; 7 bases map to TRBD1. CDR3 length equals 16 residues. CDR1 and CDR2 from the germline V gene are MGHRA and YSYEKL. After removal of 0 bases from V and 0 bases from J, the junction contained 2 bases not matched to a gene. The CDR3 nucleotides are TGCGCCAGCAGCCAAGATAAGGGGGCCTCTGGAAACACCATATATTTT. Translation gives CASSQDKGASGNTIYF.

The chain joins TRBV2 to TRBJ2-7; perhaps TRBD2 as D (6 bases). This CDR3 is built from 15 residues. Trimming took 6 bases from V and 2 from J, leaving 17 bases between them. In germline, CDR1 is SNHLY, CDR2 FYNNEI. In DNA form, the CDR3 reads TGTGCCAGCAGGGGGGGACCTACTTTTACCTACGAGCAGTACTTC. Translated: CASRGGPTFTYEQYF.

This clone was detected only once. CDR3 region: CAISEDYSGQYF. In DNA, the CDR3 is TGTGCCATCAGTGAGGACTACTCCGGGCAGTACTTC. This chain connects TRBV10-3 to TRBJ2-7, with a weak D call TRBD2 (5 bases). Trimming took 2 bases from V and 9 from J, leaving 11 bases between them. This CDR3 spans 12 amino acids. Germline values: CDR1 ENHRY, CDR2 SYGVKD.

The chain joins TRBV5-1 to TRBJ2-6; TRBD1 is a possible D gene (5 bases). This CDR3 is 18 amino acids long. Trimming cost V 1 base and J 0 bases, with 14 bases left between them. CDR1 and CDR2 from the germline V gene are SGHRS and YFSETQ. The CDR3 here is CASSLSGWPSSGANVLTF. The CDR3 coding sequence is TGCGCCAGCAGCTTGTCAGGGTGGCCTAGCTCTGGGGCCAACGTCCTGACTTTC.

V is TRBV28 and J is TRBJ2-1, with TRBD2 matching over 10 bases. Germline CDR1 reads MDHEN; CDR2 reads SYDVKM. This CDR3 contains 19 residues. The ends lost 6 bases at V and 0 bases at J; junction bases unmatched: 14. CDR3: CASSLGLPLAGDSYNEQFF. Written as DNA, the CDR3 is TGTGCCAGCAGCCTAGGCCTGCCTCTAGCGGGGGACTCCTACAATGAGCAGTTCTTC.